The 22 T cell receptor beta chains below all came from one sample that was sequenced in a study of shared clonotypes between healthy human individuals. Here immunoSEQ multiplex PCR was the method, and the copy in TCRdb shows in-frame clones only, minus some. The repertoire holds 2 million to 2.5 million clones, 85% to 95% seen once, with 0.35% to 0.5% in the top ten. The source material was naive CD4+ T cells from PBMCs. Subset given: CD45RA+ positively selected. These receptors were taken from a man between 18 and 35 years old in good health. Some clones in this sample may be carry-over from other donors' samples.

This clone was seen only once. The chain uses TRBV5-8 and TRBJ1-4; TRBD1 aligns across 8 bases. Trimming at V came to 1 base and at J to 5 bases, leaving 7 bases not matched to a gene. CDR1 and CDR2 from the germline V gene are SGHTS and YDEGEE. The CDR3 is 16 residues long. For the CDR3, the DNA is TGTGCCAGCAGCTTGTTCGCCGGGACAGGCAATGAAAAACTGTTTTTT. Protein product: CASSLFAGTGNEKLFF. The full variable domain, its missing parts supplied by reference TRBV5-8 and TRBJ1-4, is EAGVTQSPTHLIKTRGQQATLRCSPISGHTSVYWYQQALGLGLQFLLWYDEGEERNRGNFPPRFSGRQFPNYSSELNVNALELEDSALYLCASSLFAGTGNEKLFFGSGTQLSVL.

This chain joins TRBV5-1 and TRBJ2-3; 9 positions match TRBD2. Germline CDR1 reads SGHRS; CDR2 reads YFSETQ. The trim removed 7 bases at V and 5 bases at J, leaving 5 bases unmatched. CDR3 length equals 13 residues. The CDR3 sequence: CASWISGGDTQYF. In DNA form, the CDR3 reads TGCGCCAGCTGGATTAGCGGGGGAGATACGCAGTATTTT.

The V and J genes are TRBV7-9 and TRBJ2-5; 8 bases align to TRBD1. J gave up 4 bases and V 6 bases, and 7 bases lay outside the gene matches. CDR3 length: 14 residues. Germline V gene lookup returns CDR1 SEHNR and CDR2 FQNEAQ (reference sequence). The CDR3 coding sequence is TGTGCCAGCAGTCCCGGACAGGGAAGAGAGACCCAGTACTTC. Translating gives CASSPGQGRETQYF.

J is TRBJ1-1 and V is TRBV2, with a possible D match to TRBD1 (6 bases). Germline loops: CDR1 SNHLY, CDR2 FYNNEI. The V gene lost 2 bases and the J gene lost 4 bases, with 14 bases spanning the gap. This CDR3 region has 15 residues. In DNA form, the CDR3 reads TGTGCCAGCAGTGAACCGGGGGGCCGGGGCACTGAAGCTTTCTTT. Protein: CASSEPGGRGTEAFF.

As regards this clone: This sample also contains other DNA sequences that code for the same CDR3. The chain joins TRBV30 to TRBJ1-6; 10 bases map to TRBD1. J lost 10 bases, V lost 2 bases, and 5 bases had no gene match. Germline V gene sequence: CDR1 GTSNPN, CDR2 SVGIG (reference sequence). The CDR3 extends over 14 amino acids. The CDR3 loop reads CAWSRDRGYSPLHF. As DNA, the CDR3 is TGTGCCTGGAGTAGGGACAGGGGTTACTCACCCCTCCACTTT.

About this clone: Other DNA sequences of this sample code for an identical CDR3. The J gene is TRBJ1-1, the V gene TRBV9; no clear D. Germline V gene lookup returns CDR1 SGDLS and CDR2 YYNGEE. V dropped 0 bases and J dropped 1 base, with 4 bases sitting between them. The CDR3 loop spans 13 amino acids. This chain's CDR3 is CASSVEGNTEAFF. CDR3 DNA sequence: TGTGCCAGCAGCGTAGAGGGGAACACTGAAGCTTTCTTT.

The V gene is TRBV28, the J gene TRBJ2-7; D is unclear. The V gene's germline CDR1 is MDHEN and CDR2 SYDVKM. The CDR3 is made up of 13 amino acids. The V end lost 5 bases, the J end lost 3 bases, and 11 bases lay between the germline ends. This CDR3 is CASSRTTNYEQYF. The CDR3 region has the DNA TGTGCCAGCAGTCGAACTACCAACTACGAGCAGTACTTC.

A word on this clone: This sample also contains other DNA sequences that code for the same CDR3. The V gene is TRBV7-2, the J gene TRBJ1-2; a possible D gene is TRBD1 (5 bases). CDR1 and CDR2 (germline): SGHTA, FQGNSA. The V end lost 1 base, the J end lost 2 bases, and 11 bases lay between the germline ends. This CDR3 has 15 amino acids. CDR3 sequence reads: CASSLGGRPNYGYTF. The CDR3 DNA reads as TGTGCCAGCAGCTTAGGGGGCAGGCCGAACTATGGCTACACCTTC.

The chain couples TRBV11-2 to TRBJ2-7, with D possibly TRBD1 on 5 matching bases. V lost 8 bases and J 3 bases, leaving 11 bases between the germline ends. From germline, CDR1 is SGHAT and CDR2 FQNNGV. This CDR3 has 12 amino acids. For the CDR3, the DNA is TGTGCCAGCTCACAGGCTTACTACGAGCAGTACTTC. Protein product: CASSQAYYEQYF.

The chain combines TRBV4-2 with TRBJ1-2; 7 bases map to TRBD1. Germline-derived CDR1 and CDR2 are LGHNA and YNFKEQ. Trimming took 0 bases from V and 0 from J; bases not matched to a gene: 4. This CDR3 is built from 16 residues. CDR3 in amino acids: CASSQEQGWTNYGYTF. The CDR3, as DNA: TGTGCCAGCAGCCAAGAACAGGGGTGGACTAACTATGGCTACACCTTC.

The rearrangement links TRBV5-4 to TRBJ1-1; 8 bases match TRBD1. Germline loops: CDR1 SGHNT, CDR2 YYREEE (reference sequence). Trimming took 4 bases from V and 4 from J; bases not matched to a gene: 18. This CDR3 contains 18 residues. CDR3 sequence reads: CASSTGTTGGFFGTEAFF. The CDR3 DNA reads TGTGCCAGCAGCACCGGAACAACAGGGGGTTTTTTTGGCACTGAAGCTTTCTTT.

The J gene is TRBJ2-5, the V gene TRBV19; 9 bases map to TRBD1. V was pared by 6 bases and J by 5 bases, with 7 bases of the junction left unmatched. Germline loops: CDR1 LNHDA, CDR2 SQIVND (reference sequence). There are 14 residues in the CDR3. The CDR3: CASRSQGAGETQYF. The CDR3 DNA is TGTGCCAGTAGATCACAGGGGGCAGGGGAGACCCAGTACTTC. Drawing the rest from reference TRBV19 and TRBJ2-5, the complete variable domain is DGGITQSPKYLFRKEGQNVTLSCEQNLNHDAMYWYRQDPGQGLRLIYYSQIVNDFQKGDIAEGYSVSREKKESFPLTVTSAQKNPTAFYLCASRSQGAGETQYFGPGTRLLVL.

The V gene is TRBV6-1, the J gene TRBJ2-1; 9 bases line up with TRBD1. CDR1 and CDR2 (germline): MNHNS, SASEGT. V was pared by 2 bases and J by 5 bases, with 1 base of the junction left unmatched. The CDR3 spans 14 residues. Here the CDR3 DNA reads TGTGCCAGCAGTGAAACAGGGGGCCACAATGAGCAGTTCTTC. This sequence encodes CASSETGGHNEQFF.

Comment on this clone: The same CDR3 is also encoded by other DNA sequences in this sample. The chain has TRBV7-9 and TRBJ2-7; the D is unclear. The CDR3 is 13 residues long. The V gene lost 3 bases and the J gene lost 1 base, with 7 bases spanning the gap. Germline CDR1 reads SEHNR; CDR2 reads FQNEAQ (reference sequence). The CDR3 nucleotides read TGTGCCAGCAGCTTTTCCGGGTCCTACGAGCAGTACTTC. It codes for CASSFSGSYEQYF.

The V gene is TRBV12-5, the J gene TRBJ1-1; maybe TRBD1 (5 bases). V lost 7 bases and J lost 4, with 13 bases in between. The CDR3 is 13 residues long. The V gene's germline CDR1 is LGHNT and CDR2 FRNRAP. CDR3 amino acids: CASAQSGGTEAFF. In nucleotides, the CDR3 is TGTGCTAGTGCCCAATCCGGGGGCACTGAAGCTTTCTTT.

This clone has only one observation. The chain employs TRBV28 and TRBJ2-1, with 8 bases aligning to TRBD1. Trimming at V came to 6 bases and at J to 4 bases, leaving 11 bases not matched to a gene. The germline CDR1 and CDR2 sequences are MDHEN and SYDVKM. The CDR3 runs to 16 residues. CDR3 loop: CASSPGGTGFYNEQFF. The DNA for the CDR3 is TGTGCCAGCAGCCCAGGCGGGACAGGCTTTTACAATGAGCAGTTCTTC.

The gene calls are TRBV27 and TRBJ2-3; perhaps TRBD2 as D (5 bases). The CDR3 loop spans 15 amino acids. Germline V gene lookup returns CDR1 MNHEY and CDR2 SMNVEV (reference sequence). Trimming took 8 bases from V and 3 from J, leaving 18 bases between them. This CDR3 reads CASATIKRMTDTQYF. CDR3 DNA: TGTGCCAGCGCGACTATAAAGAGGATGACAGATACGCAGTATTTT.

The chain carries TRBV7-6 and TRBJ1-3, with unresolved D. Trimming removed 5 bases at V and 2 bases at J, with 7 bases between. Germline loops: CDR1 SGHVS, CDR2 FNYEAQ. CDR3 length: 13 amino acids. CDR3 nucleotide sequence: TGTGCCAGCAGCCCCCCTACTGGAAACACCATATATTTT. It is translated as CASSPPTGNTIYF.

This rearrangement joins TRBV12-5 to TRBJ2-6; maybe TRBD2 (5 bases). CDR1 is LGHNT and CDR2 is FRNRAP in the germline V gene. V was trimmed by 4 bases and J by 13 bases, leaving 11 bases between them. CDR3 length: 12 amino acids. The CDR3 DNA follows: TGTGCTAGTGGTTCGACCTCGGGAGTCCTGACTTTC. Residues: CASGSTSGVLTF.

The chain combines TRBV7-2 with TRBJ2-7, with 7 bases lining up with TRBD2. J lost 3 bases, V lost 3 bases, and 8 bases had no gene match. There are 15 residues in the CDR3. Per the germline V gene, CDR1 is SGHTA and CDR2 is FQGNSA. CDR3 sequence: CASSFESAGDYEQYF. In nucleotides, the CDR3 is TGTGCCAGCAGCTTCGAGAGTGCGGGAGACTACGAGCAGTACTTC.

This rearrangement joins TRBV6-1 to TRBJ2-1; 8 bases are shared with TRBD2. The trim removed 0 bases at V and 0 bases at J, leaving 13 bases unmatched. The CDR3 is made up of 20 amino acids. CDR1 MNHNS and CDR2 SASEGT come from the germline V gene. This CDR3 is CASSEAVIGLAGFSYNEQFF. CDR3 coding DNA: TGTGCCAGCAGTGAAGCAGTCATCGGGCTAGCGGGCTTCTCCTACAATGAGCAGTTCTTC.

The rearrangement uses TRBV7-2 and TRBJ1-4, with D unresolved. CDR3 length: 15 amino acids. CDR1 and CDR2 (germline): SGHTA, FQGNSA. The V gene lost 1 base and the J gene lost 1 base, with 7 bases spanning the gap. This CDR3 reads CASSLEDGTNEKLFF. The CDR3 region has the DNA TGTGCCAGCAGCTTAGAGGACGGAACTAATGAAAAACTGTTTTTT.